A single sample is the source of the 7 T cell receptor beta chains below, sequenced in a study of blood T cells in healthy people across ages. A J-beta primer mix and a sample-barcoded 5' primer were used in a second PCR of roughly 7 to 12 cycles. TCRdb itself ran the 5' RACE reads through MiXCR, one entry per CDR3 protein. The table includes over 1,300,000 distinct CDR3 sequences, approximately 60% detected once. Material for sequencing was blood. These receptors were taken from a man between 18 and 35 years old in good health.

This chain uses TRBV29-1 with TRBJ2-1, with 10 bases identical to TRBD1. The ends lost 7 bases at V and 5 bases at J; junction bases unmatched: 8. CDR3 length: 14 amino acids. CDR1 is SQVTM and CDR2 is ANQGSEA in the germline V gene. CDR3 protein: CSAVDRGVNNEQFF. In DNA, the CDR3 is TGCAGCGCTGTGGACAGGGGGGTCAACAATGAGCAGTTCTTC.

This clonotype was recorded a few times. CDR3 in amino acids: CASAPVALKSSRYGYTF. The CDR3 DNA follows: TGTGCCAGCGCCCCGGTGGCACTTAAAAGTAGTCGGTATGGCTACACCTTC. The V call is TRBV27, the J call TRBJ1-2; the D is unclear. V was clipped by 8 bases and J by 5 bases, with 27 bases between them. The CDR3 runs to 17 residues. Germline V gene data show CDR1 as MNHEY and CDR2 as SMNVEV (reference sequence).

This clonotype was detected only a few times. The chain combines TRBV7-9 with TRBJ2-7; 8 positions match TRBD1. Trimming at V came to 8 bases and at J to 4 bases, leaving 7 bases not matched to a gene. Germline V lookup: CDR1 SEHNR, CDR2 FQNEAQ (reference sequence). This CDR3 spans 13 amino acids. CDR3 residues: CASAQDRAYEQYF. CDR3 bases: TGTGCCAGCGCCCAGGACAGGGCGTACGAGCAGTACTTC.

The chain has TRBV20-1 and TRBJ2-1; possible D gene TRBD2, 6 bases. Trimming shortened V by 0 bases and J by 0 bases, and 9 bases separated the two germline ends. Germline V gives CDR1 DFQATT, CDR2 SNEGSKA (reference sequence). The CDR3 totals 15 residues. The CDR3 protein is CSARDRRGSYNEQFF. The CDR3, as DNA: TGCAGTGCTAGAGATAGGCGGGGCTCCTACAATGAGCAGTTCTTC.

The genes are TRBV12-3 or TRBV12-4 and TRBJ1-4; D is unclear. The CDR3 runs to 13 residues. The germline V and J ends were trimmed by 8 bases and 10 bases, with 17 bases remaining between them. The CDR3 DNA follows: TGTGCCAGCGGTACTGCCGGAGGCGGAAAACTGTTTTTT. Protein product: CASGTAGGGKLFF.

As for this clonotype: A much larger clone sits a single nucleotide away, making a read error possible. This chain uses TRBV18 with TRBJ1-2, with D unresolved. Per the germline V gene, CDR1 is KGHSH and CDR2 is LQKENI. The CDR3 contains 13 residues. In DNA, the CDR3 is TGTGCCAGCTCATCCCCAGACAACTATGGCTGCACCTTC. The encoded protein is CASSSPDNYGCTF.

This chain uses TRBV7-2 with TRBJ1-4; D possibly corresponds to TRBD1 (5 bases). Looked up from germline, CDR1 is SGHTA and CDR2 is FQGNSA. CDR3 length: 15 amino acids. Trimming removed 3 bases from V and 0 bases from J, with 8 bases in between. This chain's CDR3 is CASSLGTSTNEKLFF. CDR3 coding DNA: TGTGCCAGCAGCTTGGGGACTTCAACTAATGAAAAACTGTTTTTT.